The rows below give T cell receptor beta chains drawn from one sample of a study of CD8+CD57+ T cells in acquired aplastic anemia. TCRdb re-called the reads with MiXCR, one entry per CDR3 protein. The table includes approximately 270,000 distinct CDR3 sequences, roughly 50% detected once. Sequences were obtained from sorted CD4+, CD8+, or CD8+CD57+ T cells (not recorded which) from PBMCs. The receptor set was obtained from a human donor with severe aplastic anemia or a healthy control (not recorded which). CDR3s include the opening cysteine and the closing phenylalanine or tryptophan. The order of the fields is D gene, clone size, V gene, J gene, CDR3 protein, CDR3 DNA. A D gene is named only where the DNA matches it firmly. Size is stated for part of the rows, as once, few or many counts, or as a class when the clone is expanded.

D gene: TRBD1; clone size: few; V gene: TRBV7-9; J gene: TRBJ1-6; CDR3 protein: CASSFSGTGNSPLHF; CDR3 DNA: TGTGCCAGCAGCTTCTCCGGGACAGGGAATTCACCCCTCCACTTT
D gene: TRBD2; clone size: NA; V gene: TRBV7-8; J gene: TRBJ2-7; CDR3 protein: CASSLRGRAEQYF; CDR3 DNA: TGTGCCAGCAGCTTGCGGGGGAGGGCTGAGCAGTACTTC
D gene: NA; clone size: NA; V gene: TRBV20-1; J gene: TRBJ2-7; CDR3 protein: CSAVGSSYEQYF; CDR3 DNA: TGCAGTGCTGTAGGGAGCTCCTACGAGCAGTACTTC
D gene: TRBD1; clone size: NA; V gene: TRBV2; J gene: TRBJ1-6; CDR3 protein: CASSELAGQGNSPLHF; CDR3 DNA: TGTGCCAGCAGTGAATTGGCCGGACAGGGGAATTCACCCCTCCACTTT
D gene: TRBD1; clone size: many; V gene: TRBV6-5; J gene: TRBJ1-2; CDR3 protein: CASRTGTGGNYGYTF; CDR3 DNA: TGTGCCAGCAGAACCGGGACAGGGGGTAACTATGGCTACACCTTC
D gene: NA; clone size: NA; V gene: TRBV2; J gene: TRBJ1-2; CDR3 protein: CASAGDKLYGYTF; CDR3 DNA: TGTGCCAGCGCGGGCGACAAGCTCTATGGCTACACCTTC
D gene: NA; clone size: NA; V gene: TRBV2; J gene: TRBJ1-1; CDR3 protein: CASSPLRTEAFF; CDR3 DNA: TGTGCCAGCAGTCCCCTTAGAACTGAAGCTTTCTTT
D gene: TRBD1; clone size: NA; V gene: TRBV19; J gene: TRBJ1-5; CDR3 protein: CASSETGWNQPQHF; CDR3 DNA: TGTGCCAGTAGTGAGACAGGGTGGAATCAGCCCCAGCATTTT
D gene: NA; clone size: many; V gene: TRBV11-2; J gene: TRBJ1-5; CDR3 protein: CASSFGLTGNSNQPQHF; CDR3 DNA: TGTGCCAGCAGCTTTGGTCTTACAGGGAATAGCAATCAGCCCCAGCATTTT
D gene: NA; clone size: NA; V gene: TRBV2; J gene: TRBJ2-2; CDR3 protein: CASSLSSKGQNTGELFF; CDR3 DNA: TGTGCCAGCAGTCTGAGCTCGAAGGGACAGAACACCGGGGAGCTGTTTTTT
D gene: TRBD2; clone size: many; V gene: TRBV18; J gene: TRBJ2-3; CDR3 protein: CASSQLLAGDTDTQYF; CDR3 DNA: TGTGCCAGCTCGCAACTACTAGCGGGGGACACAGATACGCAGTATTTT
D gene: TRBD2; clone size: few; V gene: TRBV2; J gene: TRBJ2-7; CDR3 protein: CASSDPAGKGNEQYF; CDR3 DNA: TGTGCCAGCAGTGACCCAGCGGGGAAGGGTAACGAGCAGTACTTC
D gene: TRBD1; clone size: NA; V gene: TRBV2; J gene: TRBJ2-5; CDR3 protein: CASRETGTAETQYF; CDR3 DNA: TGTGCCAGCAGGGAAACCGGGACAGCCGAGACCCAGTACTTC
D gene: TRBD2; clone size: many; V gene: TRBV14; J gene: TRBJ2-5; CDR3 protein: CASRLAGVETQYF; CDR3 DNA: TGTGCCAGCAGACTAGCGGGGGTGGAGACCCAGTACTTC
D gene: NA; clone size: many; V gene: TRBV5-8; J gene: TRBJ1-2; CDR3 protein: CASSRGVGYGYTF; CDR3 DNA: TGTGCCAGCAGCCGAGGGGTAGGCTATGGCTACACCTTC
D gene: NA; clone size: NA; V gene: TRBV7-9; J gene: TRBJ1-2; CDR3 protein: CASSLASGPDNYGYTF; CDR3 DNA: TGTGCCAGCAGCTTAGCGTCCGGGCCTGATAACTATGGCTACACCTTC
D gene: TRBD1; clone size: few; V gene: TRBV7-8; J gene: TRBJ2-7; CDR3 protein: CASSLAWDSSGEQYF; CDR3 DNA: TGTGCCAGCAGCTTAGCTTGGGACAGCAGTGGCGAGCAGTACTTC
D gene: NA; clone size: NA; V gene: TRBV15; J gene: TRBJ2-7; CDR3 protein: CATSSGMAGKGYEQYF; CDR3 DNA: TGTGCCACCAGCAGCGGAATGGCAGGGAAAGGATACGAGCAGTACTTC
D gene: NA; clone size: NA; V gene: TRBV24-1; J gene: TRBJ2-3; CDR3 protein: CATSDLGAGITDTQYF; CDR3 DNA: TGTGCCACCAGTGATTTAGGGGCGGGAATAACAGATACGCAGTATTTT
D gene: NA; clone size: NA; V gene: TRBV25-1; J gene: TRBJ2-2; CDR3 protein: CASSDPNRRGELFF; CDR3 DNA: TGTGCCAGCAGTGACCCAAACCGGAGGGGGGAGCTGTTTTTT
D gene: NA; clone size: NA; V gene: TRBV20-1; J gene: TRBJ2-7; CDR3 protein: CSANHYEQYF; CDR3 DNA: TGCAGTGCTAACCACTACGAGCAGTACTTC
D gene: TRBD1; clone size: few; V gene: TRBV7-2; J gene: TRBJ2-5; CDR3 protein: CASSHGDRGVRETQYF; CDR3 DNA: TGTGCCAGCAGCCATGGGGACAGGGGCGTGAGGGAGACCCAGTACTTC
D gene: NA; clone size: many; V gene: TRBV12-3/TRBV12-4; J gene: TRBJ2-5; CDR3 protein: CASTSSYEQETQYF; CDR3 DNA: TGTGCCAGCACCTCGTCATACGAACAAGAGACCCAGTACTTC
D gene: NA; clone size: NA; V gene: TRBV5-4; J gene: TRBJ2-3; CDR3 protein: CASSLPPTDTQYF; CDR3 DNA: TGTGCCAGCAGCTTGCCCCCCACAGATACGCAGTATTTT
D gene: TRBD2; clone size: many; V gene: TRBV6-1; J gene: TRBJ2-2; CDR3 protein: CASTPGTSGNTGELFF; CDR3 DNA: TGTGCCAGCACCCCCGGGACTAGCGGGAACACCGGGGAGCTGTTTTTT